Described below is a single T cell receptor beta chain sequence and its context. Its specificity is not known. This record comes from a study of a mutant IDH1 vaccine in newly diagnosed glioma. Study-level background: Onset of vaccination occurred 4-6 weeks following radiotherapy alone, or with temozolomide cycles. Patients previously underwent radiotherapy, temozolomide, or both, and most underwent both.

The V end was cut by 4 bases, the J end by 5 bases, with 12 bases between. The CDR3 loop spans 14 amino acids. CDR1 and CDR2 from the germline V gene are MGHRA and YSYEKL. Time point indicated: week 35, safety follow-up. Every vaccination contained 300 ug of the mutant IDH1 20-mer peptide and was paired with topical imiquimod. Eight vaccinations went to patients in weeks 1, 3, 5, 7, 11, 15, 19, 23. Generated by immunoSEQ multiplex PCR, the TCRdb table keeps only in-frame clones and is missing some. This table holds more than 25,000 clones, under 80% found once. The material was PBMCs, obtained from a glioma patient whose treatment included an IDH1 peptide vaccine. The sequence was collected from a man between 50 and 59 years old with glioma. The chain has TRBV4-1 and TRBJ2-1; D call uncertain. The CDR3 region is CASSRPSANNEQFF. CDR3 DNA: TGCGCCAGCAGCCGACCCTCCGCAAACAATGAGCAGTTCTTC.